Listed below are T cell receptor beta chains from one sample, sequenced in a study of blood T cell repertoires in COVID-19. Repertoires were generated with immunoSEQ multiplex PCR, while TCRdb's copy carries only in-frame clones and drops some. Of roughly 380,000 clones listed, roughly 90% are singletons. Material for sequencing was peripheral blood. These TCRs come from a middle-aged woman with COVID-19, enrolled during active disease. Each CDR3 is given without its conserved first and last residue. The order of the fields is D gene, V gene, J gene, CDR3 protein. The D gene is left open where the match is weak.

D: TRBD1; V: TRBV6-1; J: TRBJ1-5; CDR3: ASSEAGGGYSNQPQH
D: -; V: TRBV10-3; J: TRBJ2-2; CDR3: ATRYYNTGELF
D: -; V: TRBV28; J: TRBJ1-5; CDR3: ASSLRDSPIQH
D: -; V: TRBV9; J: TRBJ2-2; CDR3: ASSYSVITGELF
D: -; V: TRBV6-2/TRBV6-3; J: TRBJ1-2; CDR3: ASSLSRGYT
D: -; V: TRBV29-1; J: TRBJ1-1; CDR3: SVLTLNTEAF
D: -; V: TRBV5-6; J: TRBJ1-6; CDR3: ASSSRLSAADSPLH
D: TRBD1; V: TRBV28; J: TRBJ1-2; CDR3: ASSLGQGPLHGYT
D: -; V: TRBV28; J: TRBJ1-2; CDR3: ASSLFNRVANGYT
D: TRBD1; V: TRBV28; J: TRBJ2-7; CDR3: ASSLPQGQGNYEQY
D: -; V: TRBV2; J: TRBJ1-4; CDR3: ASRQGVSEKLF
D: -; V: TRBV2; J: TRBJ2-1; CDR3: ASLRGGGFYNEQF
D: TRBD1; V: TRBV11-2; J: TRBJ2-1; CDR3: ASSLGWDRGPNEQF
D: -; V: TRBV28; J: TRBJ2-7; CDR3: ASSPRGEQY
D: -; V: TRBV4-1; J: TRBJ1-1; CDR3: ASSQDFTGRMWAF
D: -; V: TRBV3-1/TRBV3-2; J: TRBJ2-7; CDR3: ASSASGAGVSYEQY
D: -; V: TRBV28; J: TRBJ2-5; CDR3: ASSNLQTQY
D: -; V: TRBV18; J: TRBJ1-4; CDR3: ASSPNAGGGINEKLF
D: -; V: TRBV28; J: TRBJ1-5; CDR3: ASSTDSYQPQH
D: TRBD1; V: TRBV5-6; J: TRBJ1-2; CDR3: ASSTVDREAGYT
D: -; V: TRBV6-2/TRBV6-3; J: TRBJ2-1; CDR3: ASSKGGPTYNEQF
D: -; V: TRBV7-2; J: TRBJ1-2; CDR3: ASSLRGQLPGGYT
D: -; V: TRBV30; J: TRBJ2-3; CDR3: AWSPISRADTQY
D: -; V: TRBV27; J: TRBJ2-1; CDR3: ASSATYPTYNEQF
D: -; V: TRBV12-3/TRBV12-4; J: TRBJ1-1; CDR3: ASSSRGGLEAF
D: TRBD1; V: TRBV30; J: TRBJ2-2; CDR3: AWSGQGPGELF
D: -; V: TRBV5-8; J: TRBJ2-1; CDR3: ASSFLMTRGGGQF
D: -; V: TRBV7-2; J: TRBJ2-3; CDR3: ASSPQSGVADTQY
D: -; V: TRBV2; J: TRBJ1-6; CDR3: ASRDLVDSPLH
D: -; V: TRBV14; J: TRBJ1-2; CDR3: ASSQDAGEFSSYGYT
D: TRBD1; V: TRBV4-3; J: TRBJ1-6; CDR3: ASSQGRRGSSPLH
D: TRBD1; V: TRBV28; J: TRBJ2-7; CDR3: ASSALKTGEASYEQY
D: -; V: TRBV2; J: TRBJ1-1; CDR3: ASSSYMNTEAF
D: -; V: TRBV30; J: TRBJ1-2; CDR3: AWSHSVYGYT
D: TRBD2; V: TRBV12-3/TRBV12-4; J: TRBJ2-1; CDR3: ASSLASGRLV
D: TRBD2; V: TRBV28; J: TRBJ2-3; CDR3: ASSLGPGGGSGMTPDTQY
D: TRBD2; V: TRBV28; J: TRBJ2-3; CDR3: ASSFPPTGGSSGTDTQY
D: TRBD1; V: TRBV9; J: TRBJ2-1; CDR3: ASSVVPVGTGTYNEQF
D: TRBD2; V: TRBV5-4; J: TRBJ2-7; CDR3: ASSFGGGASYEQY
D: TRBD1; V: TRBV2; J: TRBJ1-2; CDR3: ASKWGDRVNYGYT
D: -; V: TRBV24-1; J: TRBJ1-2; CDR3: ATSADSYGYT
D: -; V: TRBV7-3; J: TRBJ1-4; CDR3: ASSFHQGWPSTNEKLF
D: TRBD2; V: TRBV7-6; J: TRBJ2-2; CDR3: ASSPSGSAGELF
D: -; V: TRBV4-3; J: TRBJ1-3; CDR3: ASSRGGTTTGNTIY
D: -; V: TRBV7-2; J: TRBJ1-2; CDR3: ASSLTELTNYGYT
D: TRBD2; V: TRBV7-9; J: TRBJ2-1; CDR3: ASSSPGTSVNEQF
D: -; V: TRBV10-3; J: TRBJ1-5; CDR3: AISVDLINQPQH
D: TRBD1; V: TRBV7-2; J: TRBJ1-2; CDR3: ASRLPGTGSGYT
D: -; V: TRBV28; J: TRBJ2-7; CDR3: ASSPQQGTLYEQY